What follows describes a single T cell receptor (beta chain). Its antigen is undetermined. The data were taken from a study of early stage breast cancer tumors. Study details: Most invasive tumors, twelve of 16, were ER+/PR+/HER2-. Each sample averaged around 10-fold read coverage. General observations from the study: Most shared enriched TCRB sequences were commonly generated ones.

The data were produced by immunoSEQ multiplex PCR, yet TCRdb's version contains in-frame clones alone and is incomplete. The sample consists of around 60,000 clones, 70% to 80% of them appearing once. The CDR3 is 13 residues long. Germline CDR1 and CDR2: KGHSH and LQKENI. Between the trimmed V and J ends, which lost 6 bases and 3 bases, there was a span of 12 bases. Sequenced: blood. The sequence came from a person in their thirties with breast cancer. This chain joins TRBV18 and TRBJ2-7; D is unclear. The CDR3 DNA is TGTGCCAGCTCGCCAGGTTACGGCTACGAGCAGTACTTC. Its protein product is CASSPGYGYEQYF.